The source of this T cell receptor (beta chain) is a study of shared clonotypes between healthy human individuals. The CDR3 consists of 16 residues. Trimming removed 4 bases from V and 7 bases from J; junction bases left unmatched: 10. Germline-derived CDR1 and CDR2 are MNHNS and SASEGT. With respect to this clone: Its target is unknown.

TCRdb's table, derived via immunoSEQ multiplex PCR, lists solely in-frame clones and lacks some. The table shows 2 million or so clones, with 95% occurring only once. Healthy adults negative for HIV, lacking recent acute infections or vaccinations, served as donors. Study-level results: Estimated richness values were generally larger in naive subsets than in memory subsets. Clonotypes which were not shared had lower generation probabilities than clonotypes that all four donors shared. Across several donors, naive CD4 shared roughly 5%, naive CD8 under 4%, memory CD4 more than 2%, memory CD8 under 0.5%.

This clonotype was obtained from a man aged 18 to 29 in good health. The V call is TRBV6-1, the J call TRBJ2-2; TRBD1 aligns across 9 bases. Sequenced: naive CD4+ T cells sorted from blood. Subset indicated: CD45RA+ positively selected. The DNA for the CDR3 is TGTGCCAGCAGTGTTACAGGGGGCGGGTTTGGCGGGGAGCTGTTTTTT. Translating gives CASSVTGGGFGGELFF.